This TCR beta chain was sequenced in a study of T cells after yellow fever vaccination (dated by TCRdb to between 2018 and 2021). Background for the entire study: Memory subsets (EM, EMRA, CM and Tscm) were sorted on a BD FACS Aria III using CD3, CD45RA, CCR7 and CD95 staining. The SMART-Seq v4 Ultra Low Input RNA kit was used to prepare libraries from fractions with low cell numbers. Memory subsets were sorted on days 0, 15 and 45 and at 18 months after primary vaccination, and on days 0, 15 and 45 after the 30-year booster. Blood was drawn at multiple timepoints before and after primary and secondary immunization, with bulk PBMC replicates and cell subsets isolated. Two healthy male donors, one aged 18 to 30 and one aged 30 to 40 years, were included in the cohort. To track T-cell clones before and after primary and booster YFV17D yellow fever vaccination, bulk TCR alpha and beta repertoires were sequenced longitudinally.

This clonotype was picked up many times. The input lacks base qualities; no much larger clone sits a single base away. The V end loses 5 bases and the J end loses 7 bases, and a stretch of 23 bases separates them. Via the germline V gene, CDR1 is MNHNS and CDR2 SASEGT. The CDR3 numbers 16 residues from cysteine through phenylalanine. The kept DNA is CDR3 alone, 48 bases in frame from the first base. This specimen's treatment or condition label, per the study, means: live attenuated yellow fever vaccine strain. PBMCs were isolated from peripheral blood using a standard Ficoll-Paque protocol. RNA from sorted memory subsets was extracted with the RNeasy Micro Kit. Results and caveats for the whole study, not just this receptor: FACS-sorted repertoires could contain abundant contaminating clonotypes from the bulk population, so computational filtering was required. A small fraction of clonotypes showed up in both the CD4 and CD8 compartments, probably as a result of convergent recombination. On day 0, almost all vaccine-responding clonotypes were found to be below detection in the sorted memory subsets. Because only a couple of donors were included in the study, the extent to which the findings can be generalized is limited. Most clones expanded after primary vaccination (around 96% of CD4 and 80% to 90% of CD8) were re-detected after the booster, suggesting that broad memory maintenance occurred. The secondary T-cell response was found to be weaker but faster than the primary response, with a peak reached on day 5 rather than on day 15.

Synthesis of TCR cDNA relied on 5'RACE template switching, a step that introduced a universal primer site along with unique molecular identifiers. Priming for cDNA synthesis came from both the TCR alpha and TCR beta constant segments. Two PCR steps were used to amplify libraries, with sample barcodes and sequencing adapters being added in the second step. Libraries were sequenced on Illumina HiSeq 2500 (2x100 bp) or NovaSeq (2x150 bp). Per the authors' processing: MIGEC handled demultiplexing of reads and collapsing into UMI consensus sequences, while MiXCR performed V(D)J alignment. Using edgeR on replicate PBMC samples, clonotypes were called vaccine-responding if FDR was below 0.01 and the log2 fold change was above 5 up to day 15. CD4 or CD8 identity was assigned to each bulk clonotype according to whether the clonotype was present at higher abundance in the sequenced CD4 repertoire or the sequenced CD8 repertoire. To estimate how each clone was distributed across memory phenotypes, clonotype frequencies in memory subsets were weighted by the numbers of FACS-sorted cells. TCRdb took the public reads, trimmed them with fastp at Q25, ran MiXCR for clone calling and kept in-frame beta chains. Entries that share a CDR3 protein sequence are merged under the most common genes and DNA. The V and J calls and clone size are TCRdb's, not the authors'. In all, the sample holds around 29,000 distinct CDR3 sequences, and just under 6.5% of those were seen once. The ten largest clones represent roughly 25% of the sample.

The specimen comprised PBMCs, either bulk or a sorted T-cell subset (CD4+, CD8+, memory, or dextramer-sorted; not recorded which), sampled on the day of the yellow fever booster vaccination. The sequence is built from TRBV6-1 and TRBJ2-5; no D gene is confidently identified. The TCR sequence derives from a man aged 30-40 years who received the YFV17D yellow fever vaccine. The nucleotides read TGTGCCAGCAGTCGCCCCCCAGGAAACCAAGGCGGGACCCAGTACTTC. It translates to CASSRPPGNQGGTQYF.